The 21 T cell receptor beta chains in this list originate from one sample, sequenced in a study of blood T cell repertoires in COVID-19 (dated by TCRdb to the early 2020s). The method was the immunoSEQ multiplex PCR assay. Here the immuneACCESS table is served through TCRdb, limited to in-frame sequences with V and J called. Missing clones are a known gap in these copies; in checked studies unresolved V genes cover under half, and the rest lacks a known reason. The sample data list about 55,000 clones, and roughly 90% of these were observed just once. Of the sample, 13% to 15% falls within the top ten clones. The sample was peripheral blood. These receptor sequences come from a human donor with active COVID-19. The donor label of this sample is uncertain.

In this sample, this clone turned up a few times. The V gene is TRBV9, the J gene TRBJ2-5; 10 nucleotides agree with TRBD2. The CDR3 is made up of 16 amino acids. Germline values: CDR1 SGDLS, CDR2 YYNGEE. The V segment lost 0 bases and the J segment 4 bases; nucleotides outside the gene matches: 6. The CDR3 region is CASSVEPSGGVETQYF. CDR3 bases: TGTGCCAGCAGCGTAGAGCCTAGCGGGGGAGTAGAGACCCAGTACTTC.

This clone has only one observation. The CDR3 nucleotides are TGTGCCAGCAGCTTATACGACAAACCCTATGAAGCTTTCTTT. This translates into CASSLYDKPYEAFF. V and J are TRBV5-4 and TRBJ1-1; D not resolved. Trimming cost V 2 bases and J 7 bases, with 15 bases left between them. CDR1 and CDR2 from the germline V gene are SGHNT and YYREEE (reference sequence). The CDR3 runs 14 residues.

This chain uses TRBV9 with TRBJ2-7, with TRBD1 matching 9 bases. The junction had 24 bases not matched to a gene; V was cut back by 4 bases and J by 7 bases. The CDR3 is 19 residues long. Germline-derived CDR1 and CDR2 are SGDLS and YYNGEE. This CDR3 is CASSTGTGPFGFSQGEQYF. The CDR3 nucleotides read TGTGCCAGCAGCACTGGGACAGGGCCCTTCGGGTTTTCCCAGGGGGAGCAGTACTTC.

This chain connects TRBV4-2 to TRBJ2-1; TRBD2 matches 11 bases. Germline assignment: CDR1 LGHNA and CDR2 YNFKEQ. CDR3 length equals 17 residues. Trimming took 4 bases from V and 8 from J; bases not matched to a gene: 13. CDR3 loop: CASSRELAGASSDEQFF. Written as DNA, the CDR3 is TGTGCCAGCAGCCGAGAACTAGCGGGGGCCTCCTCGGATGAGCAGTTCTTC.

J is TRBJ2-5 and V is TRBV11-2, with D unclear. Looked up from germline, CDR1 is SGHAT and CDR2 is FQNNGV. The germline V and J ends were trimmed by 2 bases and 5 bases, with 6 bases remaining between them. This CDR3 comprises 12 residues. The CDR3 DNA reads TGTGCCAGCAGCTTACTCCGTGAGACCCAGTACTTC. It encodes CASSLLRETQYF.

This rearrangement joins TRBV9 to TRBJ2-2, with unresolved D. The CDR3 consists of 16 residues. The V end was cut by 2 bases, the J end by 0 bases, with 11 bases between. CDR1 is SGDLS, CDR2 YYNGEE, per germline. DNA of the CDR3: TGTGCCAGCAGCGTTTCCGGTCGCGCGAACACCGGGGAGCTGTTTTTT. It codes for CASSVSGRANTGELFF.

V usage is TRBV7-9 and J usage is TRBJ2-7, with D perhaps TRBD1 (5 bases). Germline V gene lookup returns CDR1 SEHNR and CDR2 FQNEAQ (reference sequence). The CDR3 has 12 residues. V was pared by 2 bases and J by 3 bases, with 5 bases between. CDR3 DNA sequence: TGTGCCAGCAGCTTACAGGGCTACGAGCAGTACGTC. Translated, it gives CASSLQGYEQYV.

The V call is TRBV4-1, the J call TRBJ2-7; D gene ambiguous. The germline V gene has CDR1 MGHRA and CDR2 YSYEKL. CDR3 size: 14 residues. Trimming took off 0 bases at V and 0 bases at J, with 6 bases between the two ends. This CDR3 reads CASSQEVASYEQYV. The CDR3 coding sequence is TGCGCCAGCAGCCAAGAGGTGGCCTCCTACGAGCAGTACGTC.

This chain links TRBV5-1 with TRBJ1-2, with D possibly being TRBD1 (6 bases). The CDR3 sequence is 15 residues long. CDR1 and CDR2 from the germline V gene are SGHRS and YFSETQ. V was cut by 1 base and J by 1 base, with 11 bases left in between. The CDR3 reads CASSLRGGSNYGYTF. CDR3 nucleotides: TGCGCCAGCAGCTTGAGGGGGGGTAGTAACTATGGCTACACCTTC.

The gene calls are TRBV6-2 or TRBV6-3 and TRBJ2-7, with TRBD1 matching over 8 bases. The CDR3 has 13 amino acids. V lost 4 bases, J lost 6 bases, and 5 bases stayed unmatched. Germline values: CDR1 MNHEY, CDR2 SVGEGT. The CDR3 DNA reads as TGTGCCAGCAGTTTCCTGGACAGGGCCGAGCAGTACGTC. Its translation is CASSFLDRAEQYV.

The rearrangement links TRBV7-9 to TRBJ2-1; 7 nucleotides agree with TRBD1. Germline loops: CDR1 SEHNR, CDR2 FQNEAQ (reference sequence). The CDR3 extends over 16 amino acids. Germline trimming cut 1 base from V and 5 bases from J; bases unmatched to any gene: 8. CDR3 sequence reads: CASSLEGTGENNEQFF. For the CDR3, the DNA is TGTGCCAGCAGCTTAGAAGGAACAGGGGAAAACAATGAGCAGTTCTTC. The complete variable domain, with remaining parts taken from reference TRBV7-9 and TRBJ2-1, reads DTGVSQNPRHKITKRGQNVTFRCDPISEHNRLYWYRQTLGQGPEFLTYFQNEAQLEKSRLLSDRFSAERPKGSFSTLEIQRTEQGDSAMYLCASSLEGTGENNEQFFGPGTRLTVL.

V is TRBV24-1 and J is TRBJ1-1; D possibly corresponds to TRBD1 (5 bases). V was cut by 5 bases and J by 9 bases, with 9 bases left in between. The CDR3 length is 11 residues. From germline, CDR1 is KGHDR and CDR2 SFDVKD. The CDR3 region is CATSGTKQAFF. The CDR3 region has the DNA TGTGCCACCAGTGGGACAAAACAAGCTTTCTTT.

The chain joins TRBV19 to TRBJ2-7, with 8 bases aligning to TRBD2. Trimming cost V 6 bases and J 6 bases; bases outside gene matches: 10. The germline CDR1 and CDR2 sequences are LNHDA and SQIVND (reference sequence). The CDR3 spans 14 residues. The chain's CDR3 is CASSWAPAGGEQYF. The CDR3, as DNA: TGTGCCAGTAGCTGGGCCCCGGCGGGAGGCGAGCAGTACTTC.

The chain joins TRBV30 to TRBJ2-7; TRBD2 agrees at 10 bases. The CDR3 extends over 18 amino acids. Germline CDR1 GTSNPN, CDR2 SVGIG (reference sequence). The trim removed 5 bases at V and 2 bases at J, leaving 18 bases unmatched. The CDR3 reads CAWGLRTGGTSVAYEQYF. CDR3 nucleotide sequence: TGTGCCTGGGGCCTCCGGACAGGCGGGACTAGCGTAGCCTACGAGCAGTACTTC.

The CDR3 DNA sequence: TGTGCCAGCAGCGTCGGGTCCGGCGGGAGTGGCTCCTACAATGAGCAGTTCTTC. Amino acid sequence: CASSVGSGGSGSYNEQFF. The V call is TRBV9, the J call TRBJ2-1; 7 bases align to TRBD2. Germline CDR1 SGDLS, CDR2 YYNGEE. The CDR3 extends over 18 amino acids. Trimming took 2 bases from V and 0 from J; bases not matched to a gene: 11.

This chain connects TRBV19 to TRBJ2-1; TRBD2 matches 7 bases. The CDR3 runs 16 residues. J was trimmed by 6 bases and V by 3 bases; bases with no gene match: 11. CDR1 and CDR2 from the germline V gene are LNHDA and SQIVND (reference sequence). In nucleotides, the CDR3 is TGTGCCAGTAGTATGGGGCATGGGGGGGGAGGCAATGAGCAGTTCTTC. Its protein is CASSMGHGGGGNEQFF.

This chain joins TRBV6-2 or TRBV6-3 and TRBJ2-2; D gene uncertain. V gave up 6 bases and J gave up 0 bases, with 14 bases separating them. Germline lookup yields CDR1 MNHEY and CDR2 SVGEGT. The length of the CDR3 is 16 residues. The CDR3 loop is CASSLHSYANTGELFF. In DNA form, the CDR3 reads TGTGCCAGCAGCCTCCACTCCTACGCGAACACCGGGGAGCTGTTTTTT.

J is TRBJ2-3 and V is TRBV4-3; D perhaps matches TRBD1 (6 bases). Trimming removed 1 base at V and 4 bases at J, with 18 bases between. The germline CDR1 and CDR2 sequences are LGHNA and YSLEER. The CDR3 runs 17 residues. DNA for the CDR3: TGCGCCAGCAGCCAAGGGCCAGACAGGATCTTCTCAGATACGCAGTATTTT. Protein: CASSQGPDRIFSDTQYF.

This chain joins TRBV7-2 and TRBJ1-2, with TRBD1 matching 7 bases. There are 15 residues in the CDR3. After removal of 3 bases from V and 3 bases from J, the junction contained 7 bases not matched to a gene. Per the germline V gene, CDR1 is SGHTA and CDR2 is FQGNSA. The CDR3 loop reads CASSLDYRGYYGYTF. The CDR3 DNA is TGTGCCAGCAGCTTGGATTACAGGGGTTACTATGGCTACACCTTC.

The count of this clone is one. The chain couples TRBV27 to TRBJ2-7; 11 nucleotides agree with TRBD1. V was pared by 4 bases and J by 2 bases, with 10 bases of the junction left unmatched. The CDR3 consists of 17 residues. From germline, CDR1 is MNHEY and CDR2 SMNVEV (reference sequence). The CDR3 DNA follows: TGTGCCAGCAGTTCTATCCTCCCGGGACAGGGGGCCTACGAGCAGTACTTC. Encoded protein: CASSSILPGQGAYEQYF.

This chain uses TRBV5-1 with TRBJ2-7; 7 nucleotides line up with TRBD1. J lost 0 bases, V lost 5 bases, and 5 bases had no gene match. Germline V lookup: CDR1 SGHRS, CDR2 YFSETQ. This CDR3 region has 14 residues. Written as DNA, the CDR3 is TGCGCCAGCAGGTCAGGGGGAACCTCCTACGAGCAGTACTTC. Protein: CASRSGGTSYEQYF. The whole variable domain, filled in from reference TRBV5-1 and TRBJ2-7, reads KAGVTQTPRYLIKTRGQQVTLSCSPISGHRSVSWYQQTPGQGLQFLFEYFSETQRNKGNFPGRFSGRQFSNSRSEMNVSTLELGDSALYLCASRSGGTSYEQYFGPGTRLTVT.